The 24 T cell receptor beta chains presented below share a single source sample, sequenced in a study of blood T cell repertoires in COVID-19. Assay: immunoSEQ multiplex PCR; the TCRdb copy retains only in-frame clones and omits some. The repertoire consists of some 190,000 clones, with less than 85% occurring once and the leading ten covering around 12%. Sequenced: peripheral blood. The source is a woman between 50 and 59 years old with acute or convalescent COVID-19.

The rearrangement links TRBV28 to TRBJ2-2; 8 nucleotides line up with TRBD1. CDR3 length equals 17 residues. CDR1 and CDR2 from the germline V gene are MDHEN and SYDVKM. Trimming cost V 6 bases and J 3 bases; bases outside gene matches: 12. CDR3 in amino acids: CASSPITGGFDTGELFF. As DNA, the CDR3 is TGTGCCAGCAGCCCTATCACAGGGGGATTTGACACCGGGGAGCTGTTTTTT.

The chain is built from TRBV11-2 and TRBJ2-7, with TRBD1 matching over 7 bases. The germline V gene encodes CDR1 SGHAT and CDR2 FQNNGV. The V and J ends lost 3 bases and 4 bases, in that order; junction bases with no gene match: 9. This CDR3 comprises 15 residues. The CDR3 is CASSFGAGGLYEQYF. The CDR3 region has the DNA TGTGCCAGCAGCTTCGGTGCAGGGGGTCTATACGAGCAGTACTTC.

This chain joins TRBV28 and TRBJ2-3; 7 bases align to TRBD1. Germline V gives CDR1 MDHEN, CDR2 SYDVKM. The CDR3 spans 15 residues. The trim removed 2 bases at V and 4 bases at J, leaving 6 bases unmatched. The CDR3 DNA sequence: TGTGCCAGCAGTTTAGCTAGGGGGCGCGCAGATACGCAGTATTTT. Translating it yields CASSLARGRADTQYF.

The J gene is TRBJ1-1, the V gene TRBV29-1; TRBD1 matches at 9 bases. The germline V gene encodes CDR1 SQVTM and CDR2 ANQGSEA. The CDR3 length is 13 residues. Trimming cost V 6 bases and J 0 bases; bases outside gene matches: 2. CDR3 DNA: TGCAGCGTGGACAGGGGCGTGAACACTGAAGCTTTCTTT. Amino acids: CSVDRGVNTEAFF.

This chain connects TRBV10-1 to TRBJ1-2; D unclear. This CDR3 region has 13 residues. CDR1 and CDR2 from the germline V gene are WNHNN and SYGVQD (reference sequence). The ends were cut back, 3 bases at V and 8 bases at J, with 13 bases in the middle. The CDR3 sequence: CASSESGNRGYTF. The CDR3 DNA follows: TGCGCCAGCAGTGAATCGGGGAATCGGGGCTACACCTTC.

The chain joins TRBV19 to TRBJ1-5; D is undetermined. V was cut by 1 base and J by 3 bases, with 7 bases left in between. This CDR3 region has 14 residues. The germline CDR1 and CDR2 sequences are LNHDA and SQIVND (reference sequence). CDR3 in amino acids: CASSIVALNQPQHF. As DNA, the CDR3 is TGTGCCAGTAGTATAGTGGCCCTCAATCAGCCCCAGCATTTT.

J is TRBJ2-1 and V is TRBV7-2; 12 bases fit TRBD2. The CDR3 runs to 14 residues. Per the germline V gene, CDR1 is SGHTA and CDR2 is FQGNSA. J was trimmed by 9 bases and V by 5 bases; bases with no gene match: 5. The CDR3 coding sequence is TGTGCCAGCAGCCTGACTAGCGGGAGAACTGAGCAGTTCTTC. Protein sequence: CASSLTSGRTEQFF.

V is TRBV25-1 and J is TRBJ1-2; TRBD1 is a possible D gene (6 bases). Germline lookup yields CDR1 MGHDK and CDR2 SYGVNS. V gave up 8 bases and J gave up 7 bases, with 17 bases separating them. The CDR3 has 13 residues. The CDR3 protein is CASSLYRDRGYTF. The CDR3 DNA sequence: TGTGCCAGCTCATTATACAGGGATCGTGGCTACACCTTC.

The V and J genes are TRBV9 and TRBJ2-1; TRBD2 matches 9 bases. The CDR3 loop spans 15 amino acids. Looked up from germline, CDR1 is SGDLS and CDR2 is YYNGEE. After removal of 2 bases from V and 8 bases from J, the junction contained 8 bases not matched to a gene. The CDR3 sequence is CASSVIAGGGDEQFF. The CDR3 DNA sequence: TGTGCCAGCAGCGTCATCGCGGGGGGGGGCGATGAGCAGTTCTTC.

The chain is built from TRBV30 and TRBJ1-4; 8 nucleotides line up with TRBD1. Per the germline V gene, CDR1 is GTSNPN and CDR2 is SVGIG (reference sequence). The CDR3 totals 14 residues. The V and J ends lost 2 bases and 7 bases, in that order; junction bases with no gene match: 6. This chain's CDR3 is CAWSSGQGPEKLFF. For the CDR3, the DNA is TGTGCCTGGAGTTCAGGACAGGGACCTGAAAAACTGTTTTTT. Using reference TRBV30 and TRBJ1-4 for the parts outside the CDR3, the full variable domain is SQTIHQWPATLVQPVGSPLSLECTVEGTSNPNLYWYRQAAGRGLQLLFYSVGIGQISSEVPQNLSASRPQDRQFILSSKKLLLSDSGFYLCAWSSGQGPEKLFFGSGTQLSVL.

In this sample, this clone turned up a few times. As DNA, the CDR3 is TGTGCCAGCAGTTACATCGACAGGGCGGAAGCTTTCTTT. Its protein is CASSYIDRAEAFF. The chain employs TRBV6-5 and TRBJ1-1; TRBD1 aligns across 7 bases. Germline assignment: CDR1 MNHEY and CDR2 SVGAGI. Trimming at V came to 2 bases and at J to 8 bases, leaving 5 bases not matched to a gene. This CDR3 is 13 amino acids long.

This chain joins TRBV7-6 and TRBJ2-7; 9 bases are a match to TRBD1. CDR3 length: 13 residues. With V trimmed by 3 bases and J by 5 bases, 2 bases remained unmatched. The germline V gene encodes CDR1 SGHVS and CDR2 FNYEAQ. The CDR3 here is CASSLDRGDEQYF. CDR3 DNA sequence: TGTGCCAGCAGCTTGGACAGGGGCGACGAGCAGTACTTC.

This clone showed up just a few times. The rearrangement joins TRBV9 to TRBJ2-3; D call uncertain. The length of the CDR3 is 14 residues. Germline V CDR1 and CDR2: SGDLS, YYNGEE. V lost 0 bases, J lost 3 bases, and 8 bases lay in between. The CDR3 DNA sequence: TGTGCCAGCAGCGTAGATCCAGATACAGATACGCAGTATTTT. Its translation is CASSVDPDTDTQYF.

The chain is built from TRBV5-1 and TRBJ2-7, with 14 bases that match TRBD2. Looked up from germline, CDR1 is SGHRS and CDR2 is YFSETQ. The CDR3 is 18 amino acids. V lost 0 bases, J lost 3 bases, and 8 bases stayed unmatched. The CDR3 loop reads CASSLGGLAGGKDYEQYF. The CDR3 DNA reads TGCGCCAGCAGCTTGGGTGGACTAGCGGGGGGAAAGGACTACGAGCAGTACTTC. Together with reference TRBV5-1 and TRBJ2-7, the CDR3 gives the full variable domain: KAGVTQTPRYLIKTRGQQVTLSCSPISGHRSVSWYQQTPGQGLQFLFEYFSETQRNKGNFPGRFSGRQFSNSRSEMNVSTLELGDSALYLCASSLGGLAGGKDYEQYFGPGTRLTVT.

CDR3 DNA sequence: TGTGCCAGCAGCTTACGGGGAAAGGGCGACAAAAACATTCAGTACTTC. Amino acid sequence: CASSLRGKGDKNIQYF. V gene TRBV7-7 combines with J gene TRBJ2-4; possibly TRBD2 for D (5 bases). V was trimmed by 2 bases and J by 3 bases, leaving 14 bases between them. Germline-derived CDR1 and CDR2 are SSHAT and FNYEAQ (reference sequence). This CDR3 spans 16 amino acids.

This sequence joins TRBV20-1 and TRBJ1-2, with D unclear. Trimming took off 3 bases at V and 7 bases at J, with 9 bases between the two ends. The germline CDR1 and CDR2 sequences are DFQATT and SNEGSKA (reference sequence). This CDR3 has 11 amino acids. CDR3 residues: CSARGSSGYTF. As DNA, the CDR3 is TGCAGTGCTAGGGGCAGTAGTGGCTACACCTTC.

The chain employs TRBV20-1 and TRBJ1-1, with 8 positions matching TRBD1. V shed 3 bases, J shed 0 bases, and the junction held 9 bases outside the gene matches. There are 16 residues in the CDR3. CDR1 is DFQATT, CDR2 SNEGSKA, per germline (reference sequence). The CDR3 loop reads CSASPSQGALNTEAFF. Here the CDR3 DNA reads TGCAGTGCTAGTCCGAGCCAGGGGGCTCTGAACACTGAAGCTTTCTTT.

The chain uses TRBV15 and TRBJ1-2, with 12 bases matching TRBD1. The CDR3 is 20 amino acids. The V gene's germline CDR1 is LNHNV and CDR2 YYDKDF (reference sequence). The V segment lost 6 bases and the J segment 2 bases; nucleotides outside the gene matches: 19. CDR3 protein: CATSSGGWGPGQGANYGYTF. The CDR3 DNA sequence: TGTGCCACCAGTAGCGGCGGATGGGGTCCGGGACAGGGGGCCAACTATGGCTACACCTTC.

This clone was counted many times. Other nucleotide sequences from this sample produce the same CDR3. The gene calls are TRBV6-6 and TRBJ1-6; D call uncertain. The CDR3 contains 13 residues. Germline CDR1 is MNHNY and CDR2 is SVGAGI (reference sequence). The V and J ends lost 8 bases and 4 bases respectively, with 9 bases between them. The DNA of the CDR3 is TGTGCCAGCTCTGGAGGGTATAATTCACCCCTCCACTTT. This encodes CASSGGYNSPLHF.

The rearrangement uses TRBV6-5 and TRBJ2-5, with 8 bases identical to TRBD1. After removal of 6 bases from V and 5 bases from J, the junction contained 11 bases not matched to a gene. Germline V lookup: CDR1 MNHEY, CDR2 SVGAGI. The CDR3 consists of 15 residues. The CDR3 protein is CASSLGRGLGETQYF. DNA for the CDR3: TGTGCCAGCAGCTTGGGCAGGGGGCTGGGGGAGACCCAGTACTTC.

The chain joins TRBV4-3 to TRBJ2-3; D unresolved. The CDR3 sequence is 16 residues long. Germline V CDR1 and CDR2: LGHNA, YSLEER. The V and J ends lost 1 base and 2 bases respectively, with 13 bases between them. The chain's CDR3 is CASSQVSQNPTDTQYF. For the CDR3, the DNA is TGCGCCAGCAGCCAAGTCTCCCAGAACCCCACAGATACGCAGTATTTT.

This chain uses TRBV7-8 with TRBJ2-5, with D tentatively TRBD2 (5 bases). There are 16 residues in the CDR3. Trimming cost V 5 bases and J 5 bases, with 21 bases left between them. CDR1 SGHVS and CDR2 FQNEAQ come from the germline V gene. In DNA, the CDR3 is TGTGCCAGCAGCCAGGCGGGCTACTCAAGCGCCGAGACCCAGTACTTC. It yields the protein CASSQAGYSSAETQYF.

The chain recombines TRBV28 with TRBJ1-6; D gene ambiguous. Germline V gene sequence: CDR1 MDHEN, CDR2 SYDVKM. Trimming left V 1 base short and J 7 bases short, with 14 bases between. CDR3 length equals 16 residues. CDR3 protein: CASSLSPGLDNSPLHF. CDR3 DNA: TGTGCCAGCAGTTTATCCCCAGGATTAGACAATTCACCCCTCCACTTT.

The rearrangement uses TRBV15 and TRBJ2-7; weak D call: TRBD1 (6 bases). The germline V gene encodes CDR1 LNHNV and CDR2 YYDKDF (reference sequence). Deletions cut 1 base from V and 5 bases from J, with 12 bases between. There are 14 residues in the CDR3. The chain's CDR3 is CATSRGGQVNEQYF. For the CDR3, the DNA is TGTGCCACCAGCAGAGGGGGGCAGGTGAACGAGCAGTACTTC.